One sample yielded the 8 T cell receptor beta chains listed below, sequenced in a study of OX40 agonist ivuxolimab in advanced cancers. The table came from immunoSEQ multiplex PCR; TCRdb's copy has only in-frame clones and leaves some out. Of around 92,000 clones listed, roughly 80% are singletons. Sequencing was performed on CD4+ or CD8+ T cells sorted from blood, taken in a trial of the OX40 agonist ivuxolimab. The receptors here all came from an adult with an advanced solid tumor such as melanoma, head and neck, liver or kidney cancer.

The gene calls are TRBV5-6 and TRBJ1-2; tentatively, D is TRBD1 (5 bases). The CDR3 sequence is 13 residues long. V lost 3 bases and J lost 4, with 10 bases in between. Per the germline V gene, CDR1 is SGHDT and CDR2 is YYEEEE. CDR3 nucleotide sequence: TGTGCCAGCAGCTCGGACGGGGGCTATGGCTACACCTTC. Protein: CASSSDGGYGYTF.

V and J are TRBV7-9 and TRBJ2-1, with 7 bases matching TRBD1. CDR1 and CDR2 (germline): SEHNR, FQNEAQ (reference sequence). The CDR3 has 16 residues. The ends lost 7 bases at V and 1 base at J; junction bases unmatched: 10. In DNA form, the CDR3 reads TGTGCCAGCACCCCTCCCGGGGACAGATCCTACAATGAGCAGTTCTTC. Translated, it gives CASTPPGDRSYNEQFF. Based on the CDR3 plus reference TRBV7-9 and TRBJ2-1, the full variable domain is DTGVSQNPRHKITKRGQNVTFRCDPISEHNRLYWYRQTLGQGPEFLTYFQNEAQLEKSRLLSDRFSAERPKGSFSTLEIQRTEQGDSAMYLCASTPPGDRSYNEQFFGPGTRLTVL.

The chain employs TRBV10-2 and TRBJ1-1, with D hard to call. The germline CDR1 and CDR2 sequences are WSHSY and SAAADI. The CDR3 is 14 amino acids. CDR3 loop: CATSEWGEDTEAFF. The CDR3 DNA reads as TGCGCGACAAGTGAGTGGGGTGAAGACACTGAAGCTTTCTTT.

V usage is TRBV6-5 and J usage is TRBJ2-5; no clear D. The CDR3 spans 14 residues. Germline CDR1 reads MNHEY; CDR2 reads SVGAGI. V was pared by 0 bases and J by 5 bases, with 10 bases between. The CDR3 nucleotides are TGTGCCAGCAGTTACTCGGGTCAGACGGAGACCCAGTACTTC. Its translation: CASSYSGQTETQYF.

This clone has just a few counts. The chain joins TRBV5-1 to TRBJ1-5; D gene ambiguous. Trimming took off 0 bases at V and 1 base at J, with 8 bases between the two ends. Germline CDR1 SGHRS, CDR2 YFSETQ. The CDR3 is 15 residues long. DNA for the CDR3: TGCGCCAGCAGCTTGGAGGGAAACAGCAATCAGCCCCAGCATTTT. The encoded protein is CASSLEGNSNQPQHF.

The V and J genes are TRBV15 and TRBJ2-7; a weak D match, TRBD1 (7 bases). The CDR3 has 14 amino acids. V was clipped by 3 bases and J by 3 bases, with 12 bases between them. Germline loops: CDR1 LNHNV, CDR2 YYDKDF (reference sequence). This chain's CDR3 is CATSRGGQNYEQYF. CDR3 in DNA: TGTGCCACCAGCAGGGGGGGACAGAACTACGAGCAGTACTTC.

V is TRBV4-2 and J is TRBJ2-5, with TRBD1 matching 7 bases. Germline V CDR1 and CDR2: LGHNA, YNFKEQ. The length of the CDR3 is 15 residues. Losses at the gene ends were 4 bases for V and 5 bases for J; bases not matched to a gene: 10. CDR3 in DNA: TGTGCCAGCAGCCGGAACGGACAGGTTAGGGAGACCCAGTACTTC. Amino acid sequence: CASSRNGQVRETQYF.

The CDR3 loop is CASSYSTGVNTGELFF. In nucleotides, the CDR3 is TGTGCCAGCAGTTACTCGACAGGGGTGAACACCGGGGAGCTGTTTTTT. V usage is TRBV6-5 and J usage is TRBJ2-2, with TRBD1 matching over 8 bases. The CDR3 length is 16 residues. From germline, CDR1 is MNHEY and CDR2 SVGAGI. The ends lost 0 bases at V and 1 base at J; junction bases unmatched: 1.